Listed below are T cell receptor beta chains from one sample, sequenced in a study of T-cell reconstitution after alpha-beta-depleted transplantation in children. TCRdb ran MiXCR on the PCR reads and lists one entry per CDR3 protein. Of approximately 340,000 distinct CDR3 sequences in the sample, 10% were seen once. The sequencing here drew on PBMCs from the stem cell graft donor, taken from the stem cell graft. The receptors were gathered from a human donor who donated a stem cell graft to a child with acute lymphoblastic leukemia. The conserved cysteine and the conserved F or W are not part of the CDR3 here. The order of the fields is J gene, D gene, V gene, clone size, CDR3 protein. D genes are given only for firm matches. Clone size appears in some rows only: once, few, many, or a class for an expanded clone.

TRBJ2-3	TRBD2	TRBV9	.	ASSVGLANTDTQY
TRBJ2-5	.	TRBV7-3	few	ASSLGHTPPEETQY
TRBJ2-1	TRBD2	TRBV7-9	many	ATGTSGYNEQF
TRBJ2-1	TRBD2	TRBV10-3	many	AIMPSGRAGEQF
TRBJ2-7	.	TRBV4-2	many	ASSPQGKPTYEQY
TRBJ1-6	TRBD1	TRBV4-2	few	ASASSTGGYSPLH
TRBJ2-3	.	TRBV28	.	ASRRHRSSTDTQY
TRBJ2-1	.	TRBV20-1	few	SAPMGDAYNEQF
TRBJ1-4	.	TRBV5-1	few	ASSPDRREKLF
TRBJ2-3	.	TRBV27	.	ASSLTSLGTDTQY
TRBJ2-3	.	TRBV5-1	many	ASSWDRDTQY
TRBJ2-1	.	TRBV20-1	few	SAVPIYNEQF
TRBJ2-7	.	TRBV7-2	few	ASTLPDLPYEQY
TRBJ1-5	.	TRBV27	few	ASSSRSSGGNQPQH
TRBJ2-3	.	TRBV5-1	few	ASSLEPSDTQY
TRBJ2-5	TRBD2	TRBV7-2	many	ASSLVLAGGSETQY
TRBJ2-6	TRBD1	TRBV15	.	ATSRDTTGWSSGANVLT
TRBJ1-4	.	TRBV7-9	few	ASSLGQNEKLF
TRBJ2-3	.	TRBV6-1	.	AIRGADTQY
TRBJ1-1	.	TRBV12-3/TRBV12-4	many	ASSLGLEAF
TRBJ2-7	TRBD1	TRBV15	few	ATSRAPSLWTGMDEQY
TRBJ2-1	.	TRBV7-9	.	ASSLGDRTVAYNEQF
TRBJ1-5	.	TRBV20-1	few	SARIDFNQPQH
TRBJ2-5	TRBD2	TRBV20-1	few	RIAGGGETQY
TRBJ2-3	TRBD2	TRBV6-5	few	ASSSNYRGLAGQGDTQY
TRBJ2-1	TRBD2	TRBV12-3/TRBV12-4	many	ASSGAGGSNEQF
TRBJ1-5	.	TRBV20-1	few	SARTDYSNQPQH
TRBJ2-1	TRBD2	TRBV27	many	ASSLEAGGSYNEQF
TRBJ2-1	TRBD1	TRBV27	few	ASSSGQGLSYNEQF
TRBJ2-6	.	TRBV19	few	ASNRGLTYSGANVLT
TRBJ2-1	.	TRBV5-1	few	ATGAGVISNEQF
TRBJ2-4	TRBD2	TRBV7-9	many	ASSLAGLAGGGNIQY
TRBJ2-4	.	TRBV10-3	many	AAATNPVDIQY
TRBJ2-7	TRBD2	TRBV12-3/TRBV12-4	.	ASSEGLAGVYEQY
TRBJ2-5	TRBD2	TRBV6-1	few	ASSVGGSNGETQY
TRBJ2-5	TRBD2	TRBV4-1	.	ASSQGYGRAGETQY
TRBJ2-7	TRBD2	TRBV20-1	.	SQNWGGKTYEQY
TRBJ2-7	TRBD2	TRBV29-1	few	SVEAYTGLAGGFKGEQQY
TRBJ1-5	.	TRBV10-3	few	AISERMEEAQPQH
TRBJ1-5	TRBD1	TRBV12-3/TRBV12-4	.	ASSADRDDQPQH
TRBJ2-3	TRBD1	TRBV7-9	few	ASSRTQGGTDTQY
TRBJ2-3	.	TRBV27	many	ASSLTSGPSTDTQY
TRBJ2-7	.	TRBV5-5	few	ASAGHRGPYEQY
TRBJ1-2	.	TRBV14	few	ASSRQRADYGYT
TRBJ1-3	.	TRBV7-2	few	ASSLVGAGARNTIY
TRBJ2-5	.	TRBV7-6	.	ASSSLGGAGEPQY
TRBJ2-3	TRBD2	TRBV7-3	few	ASSLEAGVGADTQY
TRBJ2-1	.	TRBV9	.	ASSFDLAGEQF
TRBJ2-7	TRBD2	TRBV10-3	many	AISSSGRASEQY
TRBJ2-7	TRBD2	TRBV9	many	ASSADPGLHYEQY
TRBJ2-2	TRBD2	TRBV7-7	.	ASSSTLAVGNTGELF
TRBJ2-3	TRBD1	TRBV28	few	ASGSRWPRSGDRGADTQY
TRBJ2-3	TRBD2	TRBV11-1	few	ASSPLAGGWVRTDTQY
TRBJ1-1	.	TRBV29-1	.	SVWGFGSNQEAF
TRBJ2-1	TRBD2	TRBV19	few	ASSPSGRVNEQF
TRBJ2-4	.	TRBV29-1	.	SVYGAGAKNSQY
TRBJ2-7	.	TRBV29-1	few	SVRGQAYEQY